Reported below is one TCR beta chain. Its antigen is still unknown. These data originate in a study of cytomegalovirus exposure and HLA in healthy donors. Study-level results: Sequencing likely caused a cluster of highly shared sequence variants. A later analysis reportedly found fewer N-insertions in an Asian-associated ancestry cluster than the roughly 700-donor mean. Cytomegalovirus association was listed for around 170 TCR beta chains. Presence/absence results assume similar sequencing depth per donor, which may not hold.

V lost 8 bases and J 0 bases, leaving 17 bases between the germline ends. Germline-derived CDR1 and CDR2 are SQVTM and ANQGSEA. The CDR3 runs 15 residues. With 60 Vbeta and 13 Jbeta primers, the PCR was carried out. Generated by immunoSEQ multiplex PCR, the TCRdb table keeps only in-frame clones and is missing some. The sample lists fewer than 120,000 clones, over 60% occurring once. The sequenced material came from PBMCs. The TCR sequence derives from a woman aged 25 to 39 in good health and CMV-seronegative. This chain uses TRBV29-1 with TRBJ2-1; D is possibly TRBD2 (6 bases). The DNA for the CDR3 is TGCAGCCTCTTAACCGACGGGAGCTCCTACAATGAGCAGTTCTTC. Protein: CSLLTDGSSYNEQFF.